The next 5 T cell receptor beta chains were all read from a single sample in a study of blood T cell repertoires in COVID-19. Libraries were prepared by immunoSEQ multiplex PCR; TCRdb keeps only in-frame clonotypes and omits some of them. Here the sample spans about 56,000 clones, roughly 89% being singletons. Source material: peripheral blood. The receptors were gathered from a woman aged 55-75 years with COVID-19, enrolled during active disease.

V gene TRBV27 combines with J gene TRBJ2-3, with TRBD2 matching over 7 bases. Losses at the gene ends were 4 bases for V and 3 bases for J; bases not matched to a gene: 7. The CDR3 totals 15 residues. The V gene's germline CDR1 is MNHEY and CDR2 SMNVEV (reference sequence). Written as DNA, the CDR3 is TGTGCCAGCAGTTGGGGCGGGAGAGGAACAGATACGCAGTATTTT. It specifies CASSWGGRGTDTQYF.

V and J are TRBV27 and TRBJ2-2; 9 bases align to TRBD2. Germline CDR1 MNHEY, CDR2 SMNVEV (reference sequence). The junction had 4 bases not matched to a gene; V was cut back by 3 bases and J by 8 bases. CDR3 length: 14 residues. CDR3 loop: CASSFLAGNGELFF. CDR3 nucleotides: TGTGCCAGCAGTTTCCTAGCGGGGAATGGGGAGCTGTTTTTT.

The chain carries TRBV4-3 and TRBJ2-1, with D uncertain. CDR3 length: 17 residues. From germline, CDR1 is LGHNA and CDR2 YSLEER. V dropped 0 bases and J dropped 5 bases, with 17 bases sitting between them. The CDR3 nucleotides are TGCGCCAGCAGCCAAGATACGAGAACAGCCATCAACAATGAGCAGTTCTTC. This codes for CASSQDTRTAINNEQFF.

This sequence joins TRBV19 and TRBJ1-1; tentative D call: TRBD1 (5 bases). Per germline, CDR1 LNHDA and CDR2 SQIVND (reference sequence). The CDR3 contains 15 residues. The V end was cut by 7 bases, the J end by 1 base, with 16 bases between. The CDR3 protein is CASNPGGGANTEAFF. The CDR3 nucleotides are TGTGCCAGTAATCCCGGGGGAGGGGCGAACACTGAAGCTTTCTTT.

The chain is built from TRBV30 and TRBJ1-5; 12 nucleotides match TRBD1. The CDR3 extends over 16 amino acids. Looked up from germline, CDR1 is GTSNPN and CDR2 is SVGIG (reference sequence). V trimming: 0 bases; J trimming: 7 bases; junction bases outside the gene matches: 7. This chain's CDR3 is CAWSVRGQGARQPQHF. In DNA, the CDR3 is TGTGCCTGGAGTGTACGGGGACAGGGGGCGAGGCAGCCCCAGCATTTT.